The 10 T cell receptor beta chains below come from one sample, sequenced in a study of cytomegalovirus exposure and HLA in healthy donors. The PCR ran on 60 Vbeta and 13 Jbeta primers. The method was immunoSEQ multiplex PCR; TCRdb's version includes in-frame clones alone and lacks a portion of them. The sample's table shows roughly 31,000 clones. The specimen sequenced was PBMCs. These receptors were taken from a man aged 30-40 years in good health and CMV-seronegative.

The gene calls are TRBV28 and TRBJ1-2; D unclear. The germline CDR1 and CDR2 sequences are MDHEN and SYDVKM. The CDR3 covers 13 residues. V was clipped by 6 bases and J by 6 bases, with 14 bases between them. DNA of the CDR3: TGTGCCAGCAGCCCAGTCGGGATCGATGGCTACACCTTC. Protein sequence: CASSPVGIDGYTF.

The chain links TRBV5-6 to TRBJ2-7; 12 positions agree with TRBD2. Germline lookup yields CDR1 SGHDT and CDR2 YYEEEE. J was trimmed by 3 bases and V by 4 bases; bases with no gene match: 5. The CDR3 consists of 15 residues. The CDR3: CASSPASGGGYEQYF. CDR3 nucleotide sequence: TGTGCCAGCAGCCCGGCTAGCGGGGGGGGCTACGAGCAGTACTTC.

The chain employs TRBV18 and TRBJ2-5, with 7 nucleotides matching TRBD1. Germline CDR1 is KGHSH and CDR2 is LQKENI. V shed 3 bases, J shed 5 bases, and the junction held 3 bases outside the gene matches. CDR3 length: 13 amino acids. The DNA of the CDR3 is TGTGCCAGCTCACCGACAGGGTACGAGACCCAGTACTTC. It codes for CASSPTGYETQYF.

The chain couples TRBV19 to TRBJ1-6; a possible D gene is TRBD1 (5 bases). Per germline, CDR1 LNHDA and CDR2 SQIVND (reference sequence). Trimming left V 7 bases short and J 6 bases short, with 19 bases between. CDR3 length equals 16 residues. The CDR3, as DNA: TGTGCCAGTACCTTATGGAGGGGCGGTGTTAATTCACCCCTCCACTTT. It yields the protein CASTLWRGGVNSPLHF.

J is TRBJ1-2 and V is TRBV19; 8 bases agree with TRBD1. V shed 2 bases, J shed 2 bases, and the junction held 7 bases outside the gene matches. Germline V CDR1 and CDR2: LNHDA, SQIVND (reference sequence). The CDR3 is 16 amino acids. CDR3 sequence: CASSISGTGKNYGYTF. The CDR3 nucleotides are TGTGCCAGTAGTATAAGCGGGACAGGAAAGAACTATGGCTACACCTTC.

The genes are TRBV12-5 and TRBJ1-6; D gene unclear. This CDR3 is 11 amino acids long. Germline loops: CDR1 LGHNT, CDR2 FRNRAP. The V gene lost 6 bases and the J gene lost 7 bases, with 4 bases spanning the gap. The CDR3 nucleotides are TGTGCTAGTGGACAAAATTCACCCCTCCACTTT. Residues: CASGQNSPLHF. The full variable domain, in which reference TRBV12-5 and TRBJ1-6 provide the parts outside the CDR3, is DARVTQTPRHKVTEMGQEVTMRCQPILGHNTVFWYRQTMMQGLELLAYFRNRAPLDDSGMPKDRFSAEMPDATLATLKIQPSEPRDSAVYFCASGQNSPLHFGNGTRLTVT.

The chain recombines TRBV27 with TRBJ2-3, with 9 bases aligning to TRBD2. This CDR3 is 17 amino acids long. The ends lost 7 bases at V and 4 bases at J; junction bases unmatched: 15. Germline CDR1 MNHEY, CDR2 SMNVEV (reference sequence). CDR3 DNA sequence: TGTGCCAGCACCAATTTAGCGGGAGCGGGGTTGGCAGATACGCAGTATTTT. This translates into CASTNLAGAGLADTQYF.

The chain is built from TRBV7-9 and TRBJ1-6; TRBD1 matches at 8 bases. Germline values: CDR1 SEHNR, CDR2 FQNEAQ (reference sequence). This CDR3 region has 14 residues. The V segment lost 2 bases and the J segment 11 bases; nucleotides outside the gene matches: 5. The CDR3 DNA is TGTGCCAGCAGCTTACAGGGGGCGATCACACCCCTCCACTTT. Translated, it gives CASSLQGAITPLHF.

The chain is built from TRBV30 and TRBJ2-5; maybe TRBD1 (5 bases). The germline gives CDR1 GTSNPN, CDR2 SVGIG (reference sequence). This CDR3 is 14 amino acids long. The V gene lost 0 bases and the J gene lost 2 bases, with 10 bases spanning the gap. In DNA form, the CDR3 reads TGTGCCTGGAGTGTAGGGGTAGGGCAAGAGACCCAGTACTTC. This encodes CAWSVGVGQETQYF.

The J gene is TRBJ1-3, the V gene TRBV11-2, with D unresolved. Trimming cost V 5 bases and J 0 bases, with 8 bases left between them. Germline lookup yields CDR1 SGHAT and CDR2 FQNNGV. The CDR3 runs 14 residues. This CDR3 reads CASSPFSSGNTIYF. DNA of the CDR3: TGTGCCAGCAGCCCTTTCAGCTCTGGAAACACCATATATTTT.